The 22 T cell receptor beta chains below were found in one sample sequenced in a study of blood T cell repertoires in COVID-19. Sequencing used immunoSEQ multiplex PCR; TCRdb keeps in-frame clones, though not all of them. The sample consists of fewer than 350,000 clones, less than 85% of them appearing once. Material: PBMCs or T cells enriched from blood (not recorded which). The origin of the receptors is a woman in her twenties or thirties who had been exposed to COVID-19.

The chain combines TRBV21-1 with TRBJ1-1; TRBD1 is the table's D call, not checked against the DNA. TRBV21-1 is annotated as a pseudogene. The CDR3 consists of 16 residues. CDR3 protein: CASSKGCRVSDTEAFF. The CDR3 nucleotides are TGTGCCAGCAGCAAAGGTTGCAGGGTAAGTGACACTGAAGCTTTCTTT.

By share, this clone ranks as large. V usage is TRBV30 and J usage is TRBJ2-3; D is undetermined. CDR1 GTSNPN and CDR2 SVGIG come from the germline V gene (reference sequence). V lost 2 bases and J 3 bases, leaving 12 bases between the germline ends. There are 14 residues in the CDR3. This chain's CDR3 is CAWSRPPRTDTQYF. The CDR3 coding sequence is TGTGCCTGGAGTAGGCCTCCCAGGACAGATACGCAGTATTTT.

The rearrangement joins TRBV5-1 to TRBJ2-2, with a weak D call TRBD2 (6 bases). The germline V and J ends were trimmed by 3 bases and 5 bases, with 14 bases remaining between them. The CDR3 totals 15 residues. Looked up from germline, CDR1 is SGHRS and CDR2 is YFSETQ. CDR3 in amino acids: CASSWGVLGTGELFF. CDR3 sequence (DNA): TGCGCCAGCAGCTGGGGGGTCCTGGGGACCGGGGAGCTGTTTTTT.

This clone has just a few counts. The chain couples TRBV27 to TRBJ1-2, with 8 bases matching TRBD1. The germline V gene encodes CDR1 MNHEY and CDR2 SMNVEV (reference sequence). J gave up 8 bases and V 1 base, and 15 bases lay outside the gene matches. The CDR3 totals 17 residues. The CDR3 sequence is CASSLWQGAGIGRGYTF. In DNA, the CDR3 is TGTGCCAGCAGTTTATGGCAGGGGGCAGGTATAGGGCGAGGCTACACCTTC.

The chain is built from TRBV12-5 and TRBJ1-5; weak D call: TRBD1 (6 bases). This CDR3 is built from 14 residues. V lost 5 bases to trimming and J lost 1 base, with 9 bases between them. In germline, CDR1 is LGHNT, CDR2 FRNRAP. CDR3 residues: CASGSQGSNQPQHF. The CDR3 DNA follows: TGTGCTAGTGGTAGCCAGGGGAGCAATCAGCCCCAGCATTTT. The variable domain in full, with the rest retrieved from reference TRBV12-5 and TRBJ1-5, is DARVTQTPRHKVTEMGQEVTMRCQPILGHNTVFWYRQTMMQGLELLAYFRNRAPLDDSGMPKDRFSAEMPDATLATLKIQPSEPRDSAVYFCASGSQGSNQPQHFGDGTRLSIL.

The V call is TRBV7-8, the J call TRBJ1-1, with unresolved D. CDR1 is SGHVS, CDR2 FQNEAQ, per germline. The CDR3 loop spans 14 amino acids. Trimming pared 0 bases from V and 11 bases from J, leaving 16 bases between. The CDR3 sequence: CASSLASVPKSAFF. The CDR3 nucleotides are TGTGCCAGCAGCTTAGCATCCGTCCCGAAGAGCGCTTTCTTT.

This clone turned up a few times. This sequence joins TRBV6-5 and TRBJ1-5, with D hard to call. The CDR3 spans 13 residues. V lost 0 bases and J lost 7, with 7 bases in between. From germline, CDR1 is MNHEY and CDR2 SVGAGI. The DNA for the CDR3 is TGTGCCAGCAGTTACTCTAATAGACAGCCCCAGCATTTT. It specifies CASSYSNRQPQHF.

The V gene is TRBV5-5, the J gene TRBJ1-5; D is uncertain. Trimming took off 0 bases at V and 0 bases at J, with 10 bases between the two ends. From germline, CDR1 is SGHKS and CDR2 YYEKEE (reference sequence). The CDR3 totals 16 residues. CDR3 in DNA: TGTGCCAGCAGCTTGGGACTCGAAGTTAGCAATCAGCCCCAGCATTTT. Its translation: CASSLGLEVSNQPQHF.

The CDR3 DNA reads TGTGCCAGCAACCTACGAAAAGCTTTCTTT. Translated, it gives CASNLRKAFF. The chain combines TRBV12-3 or TRBV12-4 with TRBJ1-1; D not certain. The V end lost 7 bases, the J end lost 9 bases, and 9 bases lay between the germline ends. The CDR3 is 10 residues long.

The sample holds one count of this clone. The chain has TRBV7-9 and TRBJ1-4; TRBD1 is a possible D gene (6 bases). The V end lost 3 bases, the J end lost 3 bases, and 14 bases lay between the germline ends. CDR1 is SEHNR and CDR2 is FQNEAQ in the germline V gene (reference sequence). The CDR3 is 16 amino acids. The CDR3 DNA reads TGTGCCAGCAGCTTCCGCCGGGGGGCGGCTAATGAAAAACTGTTTTTT. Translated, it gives CASSFRRGAANEKLFF.

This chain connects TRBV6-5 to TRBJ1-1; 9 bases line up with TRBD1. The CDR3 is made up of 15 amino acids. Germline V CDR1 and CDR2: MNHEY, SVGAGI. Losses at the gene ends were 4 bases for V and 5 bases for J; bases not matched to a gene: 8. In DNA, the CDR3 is TGTGCCAGCAGTTTGACAGGGGGGAGTAGGACTGAAGCTTTCTTT. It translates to CASSLTGGSRTEAFF.

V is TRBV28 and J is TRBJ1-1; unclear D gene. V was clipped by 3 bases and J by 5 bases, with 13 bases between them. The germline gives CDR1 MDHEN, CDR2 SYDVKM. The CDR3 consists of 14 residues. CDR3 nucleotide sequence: TGTGCCAGCAGTTTGATGACGGGTCAAACTGAAGCTTTCTTT. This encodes CASSLMTGQTEAFF.

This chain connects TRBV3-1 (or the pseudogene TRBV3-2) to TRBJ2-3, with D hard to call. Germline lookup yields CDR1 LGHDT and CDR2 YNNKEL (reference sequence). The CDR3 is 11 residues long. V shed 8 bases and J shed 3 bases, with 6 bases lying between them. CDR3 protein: CASRATDTQYF. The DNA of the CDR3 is TGTGCCAGCCGCGCAACAGATACGCAGTATTTT.

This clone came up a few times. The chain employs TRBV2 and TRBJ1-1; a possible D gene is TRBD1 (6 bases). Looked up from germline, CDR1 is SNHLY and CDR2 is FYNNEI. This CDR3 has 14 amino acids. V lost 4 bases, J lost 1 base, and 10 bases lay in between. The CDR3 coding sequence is TGTGCCAGCAGTGCACAGGGAAAGAACACTGAAGCTTTCTTT. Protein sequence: CASSAQGKNTEAFF.

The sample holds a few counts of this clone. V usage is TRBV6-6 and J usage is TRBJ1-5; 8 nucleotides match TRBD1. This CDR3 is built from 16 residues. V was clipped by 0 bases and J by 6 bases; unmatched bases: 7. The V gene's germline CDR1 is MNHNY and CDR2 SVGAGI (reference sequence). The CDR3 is CASSYSTGGSGQPQHF. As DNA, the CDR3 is TGTGCCAGCAGTTACTCAACAGGGGGTTCGGGTCAGCCCCAGCATTTT.

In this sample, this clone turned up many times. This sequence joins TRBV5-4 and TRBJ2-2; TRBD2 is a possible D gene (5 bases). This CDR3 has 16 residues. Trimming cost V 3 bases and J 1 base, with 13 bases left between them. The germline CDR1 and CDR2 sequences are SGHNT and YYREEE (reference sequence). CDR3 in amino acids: CASSSVGRGNTGELFF. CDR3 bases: TGTGCCAGCAGCTCGGTAGGGAGAGGGAACACCGGGGAGCTGTTTTTT.

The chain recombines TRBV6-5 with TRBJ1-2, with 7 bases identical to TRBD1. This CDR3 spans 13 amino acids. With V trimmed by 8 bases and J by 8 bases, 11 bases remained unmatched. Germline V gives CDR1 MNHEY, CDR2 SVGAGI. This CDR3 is CASLNRGVEGYTF. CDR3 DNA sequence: TGTGCCAGCCTTAACAGGGGCGTAGAAGGCTACACCTTC.

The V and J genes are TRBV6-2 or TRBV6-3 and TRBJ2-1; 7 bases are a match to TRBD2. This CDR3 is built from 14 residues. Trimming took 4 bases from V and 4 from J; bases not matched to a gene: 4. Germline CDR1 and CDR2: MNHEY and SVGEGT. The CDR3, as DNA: TGTGCCAGCAGTTCTAGCGGCGGGTACAATGAGCAGTTCTTC. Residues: CASSSSGGYNEQFF.

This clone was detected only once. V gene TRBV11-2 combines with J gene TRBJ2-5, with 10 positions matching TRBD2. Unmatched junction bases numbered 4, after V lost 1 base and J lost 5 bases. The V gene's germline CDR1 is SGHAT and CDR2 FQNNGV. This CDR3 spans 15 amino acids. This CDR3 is CASSLGLAGAETQYF. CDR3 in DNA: TGTGCCAGCAGCTTAGGCCTAGCGGGGGCTGAGACCCAGTACTTC.

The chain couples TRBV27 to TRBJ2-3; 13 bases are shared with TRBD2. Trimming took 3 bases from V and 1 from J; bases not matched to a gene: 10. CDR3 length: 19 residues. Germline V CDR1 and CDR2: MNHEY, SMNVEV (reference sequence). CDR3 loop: CASSFYPPGLAGGTDTQYF. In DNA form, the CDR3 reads TGTGCCAGCAGTTTTTATCCCCCCGGACTAGCGGGAGGCACAGATACGCAGTATTTT.

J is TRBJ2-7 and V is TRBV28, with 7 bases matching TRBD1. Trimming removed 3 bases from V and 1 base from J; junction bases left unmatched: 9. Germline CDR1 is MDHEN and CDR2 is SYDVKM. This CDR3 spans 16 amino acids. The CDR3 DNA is TGTGCCAGCAGTTTGGTTTGGGACAGACGATCCTACGAGCAGTACTTC. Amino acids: CASSLVWDRRSYEQYF.

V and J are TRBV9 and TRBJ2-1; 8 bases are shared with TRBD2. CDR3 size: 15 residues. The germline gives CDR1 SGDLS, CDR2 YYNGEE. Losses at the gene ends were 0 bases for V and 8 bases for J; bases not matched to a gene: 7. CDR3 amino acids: CASSVVGRAWDEQFF. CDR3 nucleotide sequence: TGTGCCAGCAGCGTAGTCGGGAGGGCCTGGGATGAGCAGTTCTTC.